The 8 T cell receptor beta chains given below trace back to one sample, sequenced in a study of siplizumab effects on memory and regulatory T cells. Profiling relied on immunoSEQ multiplex PCR, and the TCRdb table lists in-frame clones only, not all of them. Of 70,000 to 95,000 clones in the sample, 93% were seen once. The sequenced sample was CD8+ T cells sorted from blood. The source of these receptors is a human donor in good health.

The chain uses TRBV30 and TRBJ2-5; 7 bases align to TRBD2. J was trimmed by 1 base and V by 2 bases; bases with no gene match: 1. The CDR3 is made up of 13 amino acids. Germline CDR1 and CDR2: GTSNPN and SVGIG (reference sequence). This chain's CDR3 is CAWSSGVQETQYF. CDR3 nucleotide sequence: TGTGCCTGGAGTAGCGGGGTCCAAGAGACCCAGTACTTC.

The CDR3 region is CASSLDEDRGLTYEQYF. The CDR3 DNA sequence: TGTGCCAGCAGCTTAGATGAGGACAGGGGGCTCACCTACGAGCAGTACTTC. The chain carries TRBV11-2 and TRBJ2-7; TRBD1 agrees at 11 bases. CDR3 length equals 17 residues. In germline, CDR1 is SGHAT, CDR2 FQNNGV. The V segment lost 0 bases and the J segment 2 bases; nucleotides outside the gene matches: 6. Complete variable domain (other parts from reference TRBV11-2 and TRBJ2-7): EAGVAQSPRYKIIEKRQSVAFWCNPISGHATLYWYQQILGQGPKLLIQFQNNGVVDDSQLPKDRFSAERLKGVDSTLKIQPAKLEDSAVYLCASSLDEDRGLTYEQYFGPGTRLTVT.

The genes are TRBV18 and TRBJ2-2; possibly TRBD2 for D (5 bases). The CDR3 has 14 amino acids. Per germline, CDR1 KGHSH and CDR2 LQKENI. Deletions cut 3 bases from V and 5 bases from J, with 10 bases between. The DNA for the CDR3 is TGTGCCAGCTCACCTCCGACTACTACCGGGGAGCTGTTTTTT. It yields the protein CASSPPTTTGELFF.

The rearrangement uses TRBV4-1 and TRBJ2-7, with D tentatively TRBD1 (6 bases). Germline V gene data show CDR1 as MGHRA and CDR2 as YSYEKL. Trimming shortened V by 3 bases and J by 1 base, and 7 bases separated the two germline ends. This CDR3 has 13 amino acids. This CDR3 reads CASSHRGSYEQYF. The CDR3 DNA reads as TGCGCCAGCAGCCACAGGGGATCCTACGAGCAGTACTTC.

This clone appeared once. This chain connects TRBV2 to TRBJ2-7; TRBD1 is a possible D gene (6 bases). Trimming took off 3 bases at V and 0 bases at J, with 18 bases between the two ends. This CDR3 has 17 residues. Per germline, CDR1 SNHLY and CDR2 FYNNEI. This CDR3 reads CASSEGRGSTSSYEQYF. DNA of the CDR3: TGTGCCAGCAGTGAGGGAAGGGGGTCAACTAGCTCCTACGAGCAGTACTTC.

The chain links TRBV6-4 to TRBJ1-1; D might be TRBD1 (5 bases). CDR1 is MRHNA, CDR2 SNTAGT, per germline. This CDR3 has 13 amino acids. The V and J ends lost 5 bases and 3 bases respectively, with 10 bases between them. This chain's CDR3 is CASSRGGYTEAFF. CDR3 nucleotide sequence: TGTGCCAGCAGTCGGGGGGGGTACACTGAAGCTTTCTTT.

The rearrangement links TRBV19 to TRBJ2-2, with TRBD1 as a possible D gene (6 bases). Trimming took 5 bases from V and 5 from J, leaving 15 bases between them. Looked up from germline, CDR1 is LNHDA and CDR2 is SQIVND (reference sequence). The CDR3 contains 15 residues. The CDR3 here is CASSVQGGGTGELFF. CDR3 DNA: TGTGCCAGTAGTGTACAGGGTGGGGGAACCGGGGAGCTGTTTTTT. The variable domain in full, with the rest retrieved from reference TRBV19 and TRBJ2-2, is DGGITQSPKYLFRKEGQNVTLSCEQNLNHDAMYWYRQDPGQGLRLIYYSQIVNDFQKGDIAEGYSVSREKKESFPLTVTSAQKNPTAFYLCASSVQGGGTGELFFGEGSRLTVL.

Only one count was recorded for this clone. DNA for the CDR3: TGTGCCAGCAGCAACCGACGGACCAATGAGCAGTTCTTC. It encodes CASSNRRTNEQFF. The genes are TRBV9 and TRBJ2-1; D remains unclear. The CDR3 is 13 amino acids. Per the germline V gene, CDR1 is SGDLS and CDR2 is YYNGEE. The V end lost 4 bases, the J end lost 6 bases, and 11 bases lay between the germline ends.